The clone carrying this TCR beta chain came up many times. Its specificity is unknown. V gave up 4 bases and J gave up 2 bases, with 17 bases separating them. CDR3 length equals 16 residues. From germline, CDR1 is SGHRS and CDR2 YFSETQ. While the first cohort had several hundred subjects, the donors belonged to the separate validation cohort of over a hundred subjects. Method: immunoSEQ multiplex PCR; TCRdb's copy keeps in-frame clones and lacks some. The sample holds some 200,000 clones, about nine tenths seen once. The data stem from a study of cytomegalovirus exposure and HLA in healthy donors. Study-level information: A later analysis reported the 100 to 150 validation repertoires used the same platform as the approximately 700 first-cohort repertoires. Study-level findings and limits: Rarity held for most TCR sequences, but there were some public TCRs that occurred in many donors. Cytomegalovirus-associated status was assigned to 164 TCR beta chains.

The chain joins TRBV5-1 to TRBJ2-3; no definite D call. The sequence derives from a man aged 25 to 40 in good health and CMV-seropositive. The specimen sequenced was PBMCs. The CDR3 DNA follows: TGCGCCAGCAGCCTGGCCCCCGGCGCAGACACAGATACGCAGTATTTT. Encoded protein: CASSLAPGADTDTQYF. The variable domain in full, with the rest retrieved from reference TRBV5-1 and TRBJ2-3, is KAGVTQTPRYLIKTRGQQVTLSCSPISGHRSVSWYQQTPGQGLQFLFEYFSETQRNKGNFPGRFSGRQFSNSRSEMNVSTLELGDSALYLCASSLAPGADTDTQYFGPGTRLTVL.